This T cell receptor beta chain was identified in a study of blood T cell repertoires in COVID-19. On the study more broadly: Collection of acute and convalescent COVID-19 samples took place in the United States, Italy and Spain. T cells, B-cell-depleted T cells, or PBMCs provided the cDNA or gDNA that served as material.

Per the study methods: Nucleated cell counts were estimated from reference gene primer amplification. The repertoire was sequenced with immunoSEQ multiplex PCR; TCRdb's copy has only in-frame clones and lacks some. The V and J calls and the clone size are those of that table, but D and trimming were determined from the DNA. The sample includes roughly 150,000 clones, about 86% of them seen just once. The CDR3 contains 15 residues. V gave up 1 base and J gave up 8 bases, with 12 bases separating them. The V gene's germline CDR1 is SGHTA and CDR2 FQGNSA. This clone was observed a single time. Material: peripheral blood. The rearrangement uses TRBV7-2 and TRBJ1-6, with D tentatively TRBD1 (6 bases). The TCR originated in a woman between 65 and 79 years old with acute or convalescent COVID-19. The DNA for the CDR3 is TGTGCCAGCAGCTTAGGACAGGCACCTCATTCACCCCTCCACTTT. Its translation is CASSLGQAPHSPLHF.